This T cell receptor (beta chain) was obtained from a study of human T cells and chemical hapten exposure. Study-wide background: Women made up most patients, who had alopecia areata, totalis or universalis.

TCRdb called the RACE reads again in MiXCR, with one record for every CDR3 protein. The profile shows about 73,000 distinct CDR3 sequences, 8.5% of them singletons. As to this clonotype: Antigen unknown.

The CDR3 consists of 13 residues. Germline-derived CDR1 and CDR2 are SGHTA and FQGNSA. The V end lost 4 bases, the J end lost 9 bases, and 13 bases lay between the germline ends. Study-wide results and caveats: DPC sensitization produced no change in TCRs with frequency above 1 in 1000. Versus controls, significantly more large CDR3 similarity clusters arose from expanded TCRs.

The time point is: patch test 2, 6 weeks after DPC sensitization. Treatment meaning: therapeutic diphenylcyclopropenone sensitization with weekly scalp DPC. This clonotype was obtained from a woman in her forties or fifties with alopecia areata. Some clones in this sample may be carry-over from other donors' samples. The V gene is TRBV7-2, the J gene TRBJ1-5; no reliable D call. Sequencing was performed on whole blood, taken in connection with sensitization to the hapten diphenylcyclopropenone (DPC). CDR3 bases: TGTGCCAGCAGCTCACGGACCGAATGGCCCCAGCATTTT. This encodes CASSSRTEWPQHF.